Included here is one TCR beta chain sequence, with context. What it binds is not known. The sample belongs to a study of shared clonotypes between healthy human individuals. Study-wide results and limits: Some naive CD4 clonotypes, roughly 4.7%, turned up in common across a few donors.

Profiled with immunoSEQ multiplex PCR; TCRdb holds only in-frame clones, not every one. This table has around 300,000 clones, roughly 84% appearing once. The sequenced sample was memory CD8+ T cells sorted from blood. Indicated subset: CD45RO+ cells pooled with CCR7-negative TemRA cells. This TCR derives from a man between 18 and 35 years old in good health.

The CDR3 reads CASSLGSGSREQFF. The CDR3 coding sequence is TGTGCCAGCAGTTTAGGTAGCGGGAGCAGGGAGCAGTTCTTC. The chain recombines TRBV27 with TRBJ2-1; TRBD2 agrees at 9 bases. The CDR3 loop spans 14 amino acids. J lost 10 bases, V lost 2 bases, and 6 bases had no gene match. Germline CDR1 reads MNHEY; CDR2 reads SMNVEV (reference sequence).